The 30 T cell receptor beta chains below were found in one sample sequenced in a study of monozygotic twins with cystic fibrosis. Clones were read by immunoSEQ multiplex PCR, and TCRdb kept only the in-frame ones, dropping some. The top ten clones hold about 0.17% of a sample with 25,000 to 40,000 clones, approximately 97% of them seen once. The sequenced sample consisted of blood. These receptors all stem from a girl aged 2 to 9 with cystic fibrosis.

This clone was observed a single time. This chain links TRBV19 with TRBJ1-1, with unresolved D. V dropped 3 bases and J dropped 0 bases, with 8 bases sitting between them. The CDR3 is 14 residues long. CDR1 and CDR2 from the germline V gene are LNHDA and SQIVND (reference sequence). The CDR3, as DNA: TGTGCCAGTAGTATGACCGTAATGAACACTGAAGCTTTCTTT. This translates into CASSMTVMNTEAFF.

The chain joins TRBV29-1 to TRBJ2-1, with D hard to call. The ends were cut back, 5 bases at V and 6 bases at J, with 11 bases in the middle. Germline loops: CDR1 SQVTM, CDR2 ANQGSEA. CDR3 length: 12 residues. In nucleotides, the CDR3 is TGCAGCGTTTGGTACGGCCGCAATGAGCAGTTCTTC. It encodes CSVWYGRNEQFF.

The V call is TRBV30, the J call TRBJ2-7, with D possibly being TRBD1 or TRBD2 (5 bases each). The CDR3 extends over 15 amino acids. V was clipped by 2 bases and J by 5 bases, with 19 bases between them. Looked up from germline, CDR1 is GTSNPN and CDR2 is SVGIG (reference sequence). The chain's CDR3 is CAWSPRGFPGDEQYF. The CDR3, as DNA: TGTGCCTGGAGTCCACGGGGCTTCCCTGGCGACGAGCAGTACTTC.

This chain joins TRBV6-4 and TRBJ2-7; 13 bases match TRBD2. There are 16 residues in the CDR3. After removal of 6 bases from V and 4 bases from J, the junction contained 9 bases not matched to a gene. The germline V gene has CDR1 MRHNA and CDR2 SNTAGT. DNA for the CDR3: TGTGCCAGCAGACTAGCTAGGACTAGCGGGAGTTACGAGCAGTACTTC. Translation: CASRLARTSGSYEQYF.

The sample holds one count of this clone. The rearrangement joins TRBV11-2 to TRBJ2-7; tentative D call: TRBD1 (5 bases). The V end lost 8 bases, the J end lost 0 bases, and 20 bases lay between the germline ends. The CDR3 is 16 residues long. Germline V gives CDR1 SGHAT, CDR2 FQNNGV. The CDR3 region is CASRPSPTASSYEQYF. Here the CDR3 DNA reads TGTGCCAGCCGACCCTCTCCGACAGCGAGCTCCTACGAGCAGTACTTC.

This clone was found once. The V gene is TRBV6-1, the J gene TRBJ2-7; 8 bases match TRBD2. V shed 3 bases, J shed 2 bases, and the junction held 6 bases outside the gene matches. This CDR3 has 15 residues. The V gene's germline CDR1 is MNHNS and CDR2 SASEGT. The CDR3 is CASSERPGLAYEQYF. CDR3 DNA sequence: TGTGCCAGCAGTGAGAGACCGGGACTAGCCTACGAGCAGTACTTC.

The CDR3 loop is CASSVSGAQLFF. The CDR3, as DNA: TGTGCCAGCAGCGTATCAGGGGCGCAGCTGTTTTTT. This chain connects TRBV9 to TRBJ2-2, with D possibly matching TRBD1 (6 bases). Per germline, CDR1 SGDLS and CDR2 YYNGEE. V was trimmed by 1 base and J by 12 bases, leaving 10 bases between them. The CDR3 has 12 residues.

The chain couples TRBV9 to TRBJ1-1, with unresolved D. V gave up 4 bases and J gave up 1 base, with 11 bases separating them. This CDR3 region has 14 residues. Germline loops: CDR1 SGDLS, CDR2 YYNGEE. The CDR3 nucleotides are TGTGCCAGCAGCCCTACGGACCCGAACACTGAAGCTTTCTTT. This codes for CASSPTDPNTEAFF.

The chain recombines TRBV4-1 with TRBJ2-1; maybe TRBD2 (6 bases). The germline gives CDR1 MGHRA, CDR2 YSYEKL. Trimming pared 0 bases from V and 7 bases from J, leaving 16 bases between. The CDR3 length is 16 residues. The CDR3 DNA reads as TGCGCCAGCAGCCAAGAAGGGTTAGGAGGGCCAAATGAGCAGTTCTTC. It is translated as CASSQEGLGGPNEQFF.

V and J are TRBV28 and TRBJ2-6; TRBD1 aligns across 8 bases. This CDR3 comprises 15 residues. Germline V gene sequence: CDR1 MDHEN, CDR2 SYDVKM. Losses at the gene ends were 11 bases for V and 2 bases for J; bases not matched to a gene: 8. CDR3 protein: CAVQGAFAGANVLTF. The CDR3 bases are TGTGCCGTTCAGGGGGCTTTCGCTGGGGCCAACGTCCTGACTTTC.

This clone has only one observation. This chain links TRBV27 with TRBJ1-2; a possible D gene is TRBD1 (5 bases). Deletions cut 6 bases from V and 3 bases from J, with 14 bases between. Germline-derived CDR1 and CDR2 are MNHEY and SMNVEV (reference sequence). The CDR3 is made up of 14 amino acids. CDR3 protein: CASRPLGAYYGYTF. Here the CDR3 DNA reads TGTGCCAGCAGACCCCTTGGGGCATACTATGGCTACACCTTC.

The CDR3 protein is CASSPLARTNTGELFF. Here the CDR3 DNA reads TGTGCCAGCAGCCCACTCGCCCGAACGAACACCGGGGAGCTGTTTTTT. V usage is TRBV27 and J usage is TRBJ2-2; D unresolved. The CDR3 sequence is 16 residues long. Germline values: CDR1 MNHEY, CDR2 SMNVEV (reference sequence). The V end was cut by 6 bases, the J end by 0 bases, with 14 bases between.

The V gene is TRBV28, the J gene TRBJ2-7, with D possibly TRBD2 on 6 matching bases. Trimming removed 4 bases at V and 4 bases at J, with 11 bases between. The germline CDR1 and CDR2 sequences are MDHEN and SYDVKM. There are 13 residues in the CDR3. CDR3 bases: TGTGCCAGCAGTTCTCGACTAGTTTACGAGCAGTACTTC. Translating it yields CASSSRLVYEQYF.

This clone occurred once. The chain combines TRBV6-1 with TRBJ2-7, with D hard to call. Per the germline V gene, CDR1 is MNHNS and CDR2 is SASEGT. Trimming stripped 3 bases from V and 3 bases from J, with 12 bases between. The CDR3 has 14 amino acids. CDR3 coding DNA: TGTGCCAGCAGTGAGACTGATCGGGTCTACGAGCAGTACTTC. Residues: CASSETDRVYEQYF.

CDR3 protein: CASSLVAGDTGELFF. The CDR3 region has the DNA TGTGCCAGCAGCTTAGTAGCGGGAGACACCGGGGAGCTGTTTTTT. The chain uses TRBV7-2 and TRBJ2-2; 9 bases agree with TRBD2. Losses at the gene ends were 1 base for V and 3 bases for J; bases not matched to a gene: 0. Germline lookup yields CDR1 SGHTA and CDR2 FQGNSA. The CDR3 has 15 amino acids.

The chain joins TRBV30 to TRBJ2-7, with D perhaps assigned TRBD1 or TRBD2 (5 bases each). The germline V gene has CDR1 GTSNPN and CDR2 SVGIG (reference sequence). V was cut by 3 bases and J by 5 bases, with 14 bases left in between. There are 13 residues in the CDR3. CDR3: CAWRPAGANEQYF. Written as DNA, the CDR3 is TGTGCCTGGAGGCCAGCCGGGGCCAACGAGCAGTACTTC.

The chain carries TRBV10-3 and TRBJ2-1, with D maybe TRBD1 (6 bases). The length of the CDR3 is 15 residues. Trimming stripped 6 bases from V and 2 bases from J, with 14 bases between. Germline V gives CDR1 ENHRY, CDR2 SYGVKD. The CDR3 protein is CAIRVQGSPYNEQFF. As DNA, the CDR3 is TGTGCCATCAGAGTCCAGGGGAGTCCCTACAATGAGCAGTTCTTC.

The chain couples TRBV5-1 to TRBJ2-3; 8 nucleotides line up with TRBD2. The CDR3 covers 17 residues. Germline V lookup: CDR1 SGHRS, CDR2 YFSETQ. V dropped 5 bases and J dropped 0; count of bases not matched to a gene: 11. The DNA of the CDR3 is TGCGCCAGCAGTCGGCTAGCGGGTCCAGCTAGCACAGATACGCAGTATTTT. Amino acids: CASSRLAGPASTDTQYF.

A remark on this clone: The same CDR3 also results from other DNA sequences found in this sample. J is TRBJ2-7 and V is TRBV29-1; 7 bases agree with TRBD2. The V gene end was trimmed by 4 bases and the J gene end by 2 bases; junction bases not matched to a gene: 2. The CDR3 is 12 residues long. The germline CDR1 and CDR2 sequences are SQVTM and ANQGSEA. The CDR3: CSVGSGAYEQYF. In DNA, the CDR3 is TGCAGCGTTGGGAGCGGGGCCTACGAGCAGTACTTC.

Here the CDR3 reads CASSLSGRGLEQYF. In DNA form, the CDR3 reads TGTGCCAGCAGTTTATCGGGCAGGGGGCTCGAGCAGTACTTC. The chain employs TRBV28 and TRBJ2-7; 8 nucleotides agree with TRBD1. This CDR3 spans 14 amino acids. CDR1 is MDHEN, CDR2 SYDVKM, per germline. The V and J ends lost 1 base and 6 bases, in that order; junction bases with no gene match: 5.

The V gene is TRBV2, the J gene TRBJ1-6; D not certain. The V gene's germline CDR1 is SNHLY and CDR2 FYNNEI. The CDR3 length is 16 residues. The V and J ends lost 7 bases and 7 bases respectively, with 20 bases between them. CDR3 sequence: CASTSRARSLNSPLHF. CDR3 DNA: TGTGCCAGCACCTCAAGAGCTCGGAGTCTGAATTCACCCCTCCACTTT.

The chain is built from TRBV10-1 and TRBJ2-1; the match to TRBD2 covers 11 bases. The V gene end was trimmed by 2 bases and the J gene end by 9 bases; junction bases not matched to a gene: 6. The CDR3 has 15 residues. Germline loops: CDR1 WNHNN, CDR2 SYGVQD (reference sequence). The CDR3 coding sequence is TGCGCCAGCAGTGAGACTAGCGGGAGAACCGGTGAGCAGTTCTTC. This encodes CASSETSGRTGEQFF.

The chain uses TRBV6-1 and TRBJ1-5, with a tentative D call TRBD1 (5 bases). The V end was cut by 6 bases, the J end by 3 bases, with 15 bases between. The CDR3 sequence is 15 residues long. CDR1 is MNHNS and CDR2 is SASEGT in the germline V gene. This chain's CDR3 is CASRPPGGDNQPQHF. CDR3 DNA sequence: TGTGCCAGCAGACCCCCTGGGGGAGACAATCAGCCCCAGCATTTT.

The chain uses TRBV6-1 and TRBJ1-1; D unresolved. The CDR3 is 14 residues long. V was clipped by 1 base and J by 6 bases, with 12 bases between them. Per germline, CDR1 MNHNS and CDR2 SASEGT. The CDR3 DNA reads TGTGCCAGCAGTGAAGATAATCTGGTTCCTGAAGCTTTCTTT. Protein product: CASSEDNLVPEAFF.

V is TRBV29-1 and J is TRBJ2-1; D not certain. With 5 bases removed from V and 9 bases from J, the gap between germline ends came to 14 bases. This CDR3 is built from 12 residues. Germline-derived CDR1 and CDR2 are SQVTM and ANQGSEA. The CDR3 region has the DNA TGCAGCGTTTCGATTGTGGGGTCTGAGCAGTTCTTC. It yields the protein CSVSIVGSEQFF.

The chain joins TRBV6-1 to TRBJ1-3; D gene uncertain. Germline V gene lookup returns CDR1 MNHNS and CDR2 SASEGT. Trimming removed 2 bases from V and 0 bases from J, with 5 bases in between. The CDR3 is made up of 14 amino acids. The CDR3 sequence is CASSERSSGNTIYF. CDR3 sequence (DNA): TGTGCCAGCAGTGAACGCAGCTCTGGAAACACCATATATTTT.

This sequence joins TRBV29-1 and TRBJ1-1; no clear D. Germline V gene lookup returns CDR1 SQVTM and CDR2 ANQGSEA. The V end lost 4 bases, the J end lost 5 bases, and 11 bases lay between the germline ends. This CDR3 contains 12 residues. Here the CDR3 DNA reads TGCAGCGTTGTTTCGGGTAGAACTGAAGCTTTCTTT. Translating it yields CSVVSGRTEAFF.

This chain links TRBV5-6 with TRBJ1-1; D is unresolved. CDR1 is SGHDT and CDR2 is YYEEEE in the germline V gene. This CDR3 comprises 15 residues. Trimming took off 1 base at V and 4 bases at J, with 14 bases between the two ends. Here the CDR3 DNA reads TGTGCCAGCAGCTTGTTCGTATCTCCGGGCACTGAAGCTTTCTTT. Its protein is CASSLFVSPGTEAFF.

The chain has TRBV4-1 and TRBJ2-5; 7 bases align to TRBD1. The V gene's germline CDR1 is MGHRA and CDR2 YSYEKL. V trimming: 5 bases; J trimming: 5 bases; junction bases outside the gene matches: 11. The CDR3 is 15 amino acids. CDR3 amino acids: CASSIGQDTRETQYF. The CDR3 nucleotides are TGCGCCAGCAGCATCGGACAGGACACCAGGGAGACCCAGTACTTC.

The CDR3 reads CASSKERSGALIFYEQYF. In DNA, the CDR3 is TGTGCCAGCAGCAAAGAAAGGTCAGGGGCCCTAATATTCTACGAGCAGTACTTC. The V gene is TRBV21-1, the J gene TRBJ2-7; the table's TRBD1 call for D was not verified on the DNA. TRBV21-1 is reported as a pseudogene. The CDR3 contains 18 residues.